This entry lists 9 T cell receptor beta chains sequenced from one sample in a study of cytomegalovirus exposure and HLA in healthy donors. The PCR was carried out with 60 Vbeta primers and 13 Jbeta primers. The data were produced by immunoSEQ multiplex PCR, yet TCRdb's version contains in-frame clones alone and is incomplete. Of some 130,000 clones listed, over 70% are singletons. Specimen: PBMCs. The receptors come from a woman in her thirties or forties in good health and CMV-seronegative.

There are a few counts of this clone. In nucleotides, the CDR3 is TGTGCCAGCAGCGAGACAGGTGAAGCTTTCTTT. Translated: CASSETGEAFF. This sequence joins TRBV7-9 and TRBJ1-1, with a weak D call TRBD1 (6 bases). This CDR3 has 11 residues. Trimming took 5 bases from V and 7 from J, leaving 8 bases between them. The germline CDR1 and CDR2 sequences are SEHNR and FQNEAQ (reference sequence).

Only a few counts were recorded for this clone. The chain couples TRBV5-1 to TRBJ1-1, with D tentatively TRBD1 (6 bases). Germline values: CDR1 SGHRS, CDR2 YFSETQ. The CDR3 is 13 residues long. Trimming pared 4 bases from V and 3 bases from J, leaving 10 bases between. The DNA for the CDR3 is TGCGCCAGCAGCCCTGGGGGCGACACTGAAGCTTTCTTT. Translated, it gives CASSPGGDTEAFF.

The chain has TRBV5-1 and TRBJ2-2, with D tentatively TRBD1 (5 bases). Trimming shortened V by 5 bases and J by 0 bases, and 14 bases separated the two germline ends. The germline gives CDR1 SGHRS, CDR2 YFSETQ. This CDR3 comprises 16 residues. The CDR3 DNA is TGCGCCAGCAGAAATCCAGGGCTATCGAACACCGGGGAGCTGTTTTTT. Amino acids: CASRNPGLSNTGELFF.

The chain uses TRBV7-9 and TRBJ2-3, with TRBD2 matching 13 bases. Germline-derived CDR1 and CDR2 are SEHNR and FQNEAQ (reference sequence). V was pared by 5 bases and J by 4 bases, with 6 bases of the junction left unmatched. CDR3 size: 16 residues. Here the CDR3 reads CASSIRLAGGSDTQYF. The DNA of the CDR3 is TGTGCCAGCAGCATCCGACTAGCGGGAGGCTCAGATACGCAGTATTTT.

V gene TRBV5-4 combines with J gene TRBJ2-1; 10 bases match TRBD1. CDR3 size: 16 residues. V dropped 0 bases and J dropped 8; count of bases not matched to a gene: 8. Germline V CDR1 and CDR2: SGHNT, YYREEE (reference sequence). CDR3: CASSLAWDRGNDEQFF. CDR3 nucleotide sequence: TGTGCCAGCAGCTTGGCCTGGGACAGGGGTAACGATGAGCAGTTCTTC.

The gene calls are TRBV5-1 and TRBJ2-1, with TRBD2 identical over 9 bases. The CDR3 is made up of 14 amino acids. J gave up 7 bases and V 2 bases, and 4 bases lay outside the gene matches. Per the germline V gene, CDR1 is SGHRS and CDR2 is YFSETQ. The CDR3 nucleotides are TGCGCCAGCAGCTTAGCGGGAGGTCCTAATGAGCAGTTCTTC. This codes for CASSLAGGPNEQFF.

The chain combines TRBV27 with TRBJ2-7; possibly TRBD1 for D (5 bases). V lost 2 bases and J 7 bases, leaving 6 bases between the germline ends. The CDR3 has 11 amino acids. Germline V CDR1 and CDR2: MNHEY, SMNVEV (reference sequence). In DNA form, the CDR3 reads TGTGCCAGCAGTTTAGGACAAGAGCAGTACTTC. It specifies CASSLGQEQYF.

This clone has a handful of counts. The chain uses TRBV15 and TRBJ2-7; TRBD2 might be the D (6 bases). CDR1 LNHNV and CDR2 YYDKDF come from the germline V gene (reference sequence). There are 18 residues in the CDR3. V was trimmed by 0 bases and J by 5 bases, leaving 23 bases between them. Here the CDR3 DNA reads TGTGCCACCAGCAGAGATCGTGGGGGACTTGGCCCTAGGGACGAGCAGTACTTC. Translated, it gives CATSRDRGGLGPRDEQYF.

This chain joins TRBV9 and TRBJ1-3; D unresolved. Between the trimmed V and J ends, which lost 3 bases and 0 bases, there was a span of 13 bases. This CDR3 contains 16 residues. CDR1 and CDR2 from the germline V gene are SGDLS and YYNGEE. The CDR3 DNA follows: TGTGCCAGCAGCGCACAACAGCCGAACTCTGGAAACACCATATATTTT. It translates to CASSAQQPNSGNTIYF. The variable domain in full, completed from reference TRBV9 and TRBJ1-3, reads DSGVTQTPKHLITATGQRVTLRCSPRSGDLSVYWYQQSLDQGLQFLIQYYNGEERAKGNILERFSAQQFPDLHSELNLSSLELGDSALYFCASSAQQPNSGNTIYFGEGSWLTVV.